The rows below give T cell receptor beta chains drawn from one sample of a study of control samples from healthy donors and cancer patients. Sequencing used immunoSEQ multiplex PCR; TCRdb keeps in-frame clones, though not all of them. The table records over 110,000 clones, 80% to 95% of them present only once. The sequencing input was blood. The receptor source for this set is a man aged 30-40 years in good health. CDR3s include the opening cysteine and the closing phenylalanine or tryptophan. The D gene is left open where the match is weak. Only part of the rows carry a size: once, few, many, or a class if the clone is expanded.

>TRBJ1-1|-|-|TRBV11-2
TGTGCCAGCAGCTTAGATGGGTACACTGAAGCTTTCTTT
CASSLDGYTEAFF
>TRBJ1-4|TRBD1|-|TRBV5-1
TGCGCCAGCAGCGTCGCCGGGACAGGGGACCCTAATGAAAAACTGTTTTTT
CASSVAGTGDPNEKLFF
>TRBJ1-1|-|-|TRBV4-1
TGCGCCAGCAGCCAAATCCGCGCAAAGGGGACTGAAGCTTTCTTT
CASSQIRAKGTEAFF
>TRBJ2-7|-|-|TRBV18
TGTGCCAGCTCACCACCGACAGACTCCTACGAGCAGTACTTC
CASSPPTDSYEQYF
>TRBJ1-6|-|-|TRBV25-1
TGTGCCAGCAGTGAATCGGGGTCTCTGAGTAATTCACCCTTCCACTTT
CASSESGSLSNSPFHF
>TRBJ1-5|TRBD1|-|TRBV29-1
TGCAGCGTTAGGACAGGGAATCAGCCCCAGCATTTT
CSVRTGNQPQHF
>TRBJ1-1|TRBD1|-|TRBV7-2
TGTGCCAGCAGTCCCGGGACAGGGTTTATGAACACTGAAGCTTTCTTT
CASSPGTGFMNTEAFF
>TRBJ1-6|-|-|TRBV28
TGTGCCAGTATTTCCGGGGTACCGAATTCACCCCTCCACTTT
CASISGVPNSPLHF
>TRBJ2-5|TRBD2|-|TRBV5-6
TGTGCCAGCAGCTTGGGCGCGCTAGCGGGAGGACGAGAGACCCAGTACTTC
CASSLGALAGGRETQYF
>TRBJ2-3|-|-|TRBV24-1
TGTGCCACCAGTGATTTGGACTCGTCGGATACGCAGTATTTT
CATSDLDSSDTQYF
>TRBJ2-1|TRBD1|-|TRBV29-1
TGCAGCGTTGAAAAGACAGGGGGCTTAGAAGGTGAGCAGTTCTTC
CSVEKTGGLEGEQFF
>TRBJ2-5|TRBD2|-|TRBV28
TGTGCCAGCAGTTTGAGGACTAGCGGGATCGGTTCGAGGGAGACCCAGTACTTC
CASSLRTSGIGSRETQYF
>TRBJ2-7|-|-|TRBV2
TGTGCCAGCAGGAGGTTGCCCCAGGGGCCAAGGAGCTCCTACGAGCAGTACTTC
CASRRLPQGPRSSYEQYF
>TRBJ2-5|TRBD2|-|TRBV4-3
TGCGCCAGCAGCCAAGAATATGGCGGGAGGGCCGGAGAGACCCAGTACTTC
CASSQEYGGRAGETQYF
>TRBJ1-1|TRBD1|-|TRBV30
TGTGCCTGGGAGATGGGACAGGGGGGAACTGAAGCTTTCTTT
CAWEMGQGGTEAFF
>TRBJ1-6|-|once|TRBV25-1
TGTGCCAGCAGTGATCTCGGATCAGGGAAGTCGACCCTCCACTTT
CASSDLGSGKSTLHF
>TRBJ1-5|-|once|TRBV28
TGTGCCAGCAGTTTTCTCTCAGGGGTTAGCAATCAGCCCCAGCATTTT
CASSFLSGVSNQPQHF
>TRBJ2-1|-|once|TRBV30
TGTGCCCTGGTGCAGGGCGGCAATGAGCAGTTCTTC
CALVQGGNEQFF
>TRBJ1-1|-|few|TRBV6-5
TGTGCCAGCAGGGACTTTTCGAACACTGAAGCTTTCTTT
CASRDFSNTEAFF
>TRBJ2-2|-|-|TRBV3-1/TRBV3-2
TGTGCCAGCAGCCAAGAAATCAGGAACACCGGGGAGCTGTTTTTT
CASSQEIRNTGELFF
>TRBJ2-7|TRBD2|-|TRBV19
TGTGCCAGTAGTATGACTAGCGGGAGGTCTGAGCAGTACTTC
CASSMTSGRSEQYF
>TRBJ1-1|-|-|TRBV28
TGTGCCAGCAGCCCCCAGGGATACGACACTGAAGCTTTCTTT
CASSPQGYDTEAFF
>TRBJ2-6|-|-|TRBV4-2
TGTGCCAGCAGCCGCTACAGGGATTCTGGGGCCAACGTCCTGACTTTC
CASSRYRDSGANVLTF
>TRBJ2-7|-|-|TRBV6-1
TGTGCCAGCAGTGAAGCCCCCCAGACTAGCTACGAGCAGTACTTC
CASSEAPQTSYEQYF
>TRBJ1-5|-|-|TRBV29-1
TGCAGCGTTGAAGTAGGGTCAGGGCAGCCCCAGCATTTT
CSVEVGSGQPQHF
>TRBJ2-7|-|-|TRBV7-2
TGTGCCAGCAGCTTAACAGGAGGGAATTACGAGCAGTACTTC
CASSLTGGNYEQYF
>TRBJ2-2|TRBD2|-|TRBV7-7
TGTGCTAGCAGCTTAGAATCGGGTTGGACGGCGGGAGGGCCTTACACCGGGGAGCTGTTTTTT
CASSLESGWTAGGPYTGELFF
>TRBJ1-2|-|-|TRBV28
TGTGCCAGCAGTATCACAGGGTACTATGGCTACACCTTC
CASSITGYYGYTF